The 4 T cell receptor beta chains presented below share a single source sample, sequenced in a study of regulatory T cells in long-lasting Graves disease. Indicated time point: persistent/refractory GD, antithyroid drugs over 5 years with positive TRAb. Generation of the TCR library employed RNA extracted from PBMCs. iRepertoire HTBI primers and Arm-PCR of CDR3 regions built TCR beta libraries. TCRdb independently ran MiXCR on the multiplex PCR reads; one entry per CDR3 protein. The sample carries a few hundred thousand distinct CDR3 sequences, around 23% recorded once. The input for sequencing was peripheral blood mononuclear cells (PBMCs), taken when the disease was refractory, from a patient treated with antithyroid drugs. The origin of the receptors is a woman aged 40 to 50 with Graves disease.

This clonotype was recorded many times. V gene TRBV6-2 or TRBV6-3 combines with J gene TRBJ2-5; 7 nucleotides align to TRBD2. This CDR3 is 21 amino acids long. Germline lookup yields CDR1 MNHEY and CDR2 SVGEGT. The V gene end was trimmed by 5 bases and the J gene end by 3 bases; junction bases not matched to a gene: 27. The CDR3 reads CASSESPRTPLAEAAKETQYF. The CDR3, as DNA: TGTGCCAGCAGTGAATCGCCACGGACCCCCCTAGCGGAAGCCGCGAAAGAGACCCAGTACTTC.

This clonotype was detected only a few times. This chain joins TRBV12-3 or TRBV12-4 and TRBJ2-2; TRBD2 matches 9 bases. V lost 5 bases and J lost 7; bases outside the gene matches: 5. The CDR3 runs to 14 residues. The CDR3 sequence: CASSGSGGSGELFF. The CDR3 nucleotides are TGTGCCAGCAGTGGTAGCGGGGGAAGCGGGGAGCTGTTTTTT.

The chain employs TRBV5-4 and TRBJ2-2; possible D gene TRBD1, 6 bases. V was clipped by 2 bases and J by 5 bases, with 10 bases between them. CDR1 is SGHNT and CDR2 is YYREEE in the germline V gene (reference sequence). The CDR3 consists of 14 residues. In DNA form, the CDR3 reads TGTGCCAGCAGCTTTGAAAGGGGGACCGGGGAGCTGTTTTTT. Translated, it gives CASSFERGTGELFF.

This clonotype occurred many times. The J gene is TRBJ1-1, the V gene TRBV28; tentative D call: TRBD1 (6 bases). CDR1 is MDHEN, CDR2 SYDVKM, per germline. CDR3 size: 14 residues. V lost 3 bases and J lost 3, with 11 bases in between. CDR3 region: CASSFGGPHTEAFF. As DNA, the CDR3 is TGTGCCAGCAGTTTCGGGGGGCCTCACACTGAAGCTTTCTTT. Filled out from reference TRBV28 and TRBJ1-1, the complete variable domain reads DVKVTQSSRYLVKRTGEKVFLECVQDMDHENMFWYRQDPGLGLRLIYFSYDVKMKEKGDIPEGYSVSREKKERFSLILESASTNQTSMYLCASSFGGPHTEAFFGQGTRLTVV.